This TCR beta chain was recorded in a study of Graves' ophthalmopathy and Graves' hyperthyroidism (dated by TCRdb to the late 2010s). As for the study more broadly: A patient counted as having stable hyperthyroidism if there was no progression to ophthalmopathy within 18 months of follow-up. To tell Graves' ophthalmopathy apart from Graves' hyperthyroidism, and to predict which patients would progress to ophthalmopathy, the study relied on TCR beta repertoire signatures. In total, over 130 blood samples were TCR-sequenced: 43 ophthalmopathy, 75 hyperthyroidism and approximately 17 hyperthyroidism-to-ophthalmopathy patients. To explore V-J signatures that separate ophthalmopathy from hyperthyroidism, a discovery set of around 97 patients was enrolled, consisting of 43 with ophthalmopathy and under 65 with stable hyperthyroidism. An independent validation cohort comprised some 18 hyperthyroidism patients and 15 to 17 patients who later progressed from hyperthyroidism to ophthalmopathy. In more than 5 hyperthyroidism patients, the T-cell repertoire of thyroid tissue was compared with the T-cell repertoire of blood. After sampling, hyperthyroidism patients received methimazole starting at 30 mg daily, and ophthalmopathy patients received high-dose intravenous methylprednisolone. Broad study findings and their caveats: Sample size was not statistically predetermined, and group allocation was not concealed from the investigators. In validation, the model predicted ophthalmopathy progression with about 70% sensitivity and roughly 72% specificity; approximately 12 predicted patients were CT-confirmed with GO in a median of approximately six months. Most expanded thyroid clonotypes with a frequency above 0.001 also appeared in blood, which suggests that blood repertoires may reflect the immune response in the thyroid. Ophthalmopathy was separated from stable hyperthyroidism by the 13-signature model with roughly 87% sensitivity and about 81% specificity in cross-validation and with 80%/75% in the test set.

This clonotype was observed at least ten times. Its antigen has not been determined. Base qualities are not recorded, but no much larger clone differs from it by a single base. Hyperthyroidism patients were newly diagnosed, with disease duration under 2 months, and aged 18 to 65 years. Patients with other autoimmune diseases, uncontrolled infections, pregnancy or lactation were excluded from the study. Diagnosis relied on clinical symptoms, serum thyroxine, TRAb, thyroid ultrasound and orbital computed tomography. Total RNA was extracted with Trizol reagent and quality-checked on an Agilent 2100 Bioanalyzer. For repertoire sequencing, the TCR beta CDR3 regions were amplified from RNA transcripts. The first round was an RT-PCR using HTBI primers with the Qiagen OneStep RT-PCR kit, and this first round was followed by a second-round multiplex PCR, then size selection and purification. Sequencing of the libraries was carried out on an Illumina HiSeq2000 in paired-end mode with 100 bp reads. In the original analysis: Reads were processed with SOAPnuke, discarding reads with adapters, uncalled bases, mean Phred below 15, or no exact constant-primer or identifier match. COPE v1.2.5 was used to merge high-quality paired reads. Each unique nucleotide sequence was treated as a clonotype, and MiTCR v1.1 was used to align the clonotypes to the IMGT TRB V, D and J references. The analysis was limited to V-J combinations with a frequency above 0.0001, which together covered 99.2% of the repertoires. For each V-J combination, a TCR clonal expansion and chaos score was defined as the ratio of F50 clonal expansion to chaos observed in the TCRdist matrix. Welch's t-statistics and random forest were used to narrow the features down to more than 10 V-J combinations, which were then fed into a naive Bayes classifier. Thyroid-blood repertoire similarity was quantified with the Morisita-Horn index. TCRdb took the public reads, trimmed them with fastp at Q25, ran MiXCR for clone calling and kept in-frame beta chains. Duplicate CDR3 protein sequences are folded into a single record with the most common DNA and genes. TCRdb's processing, not the authors', yielded these V and J calls. The table for this sample lists about 500,000 distinct CDR3 sequences; under 40% of them were counted only once. Clones ranked in the top ten supply approximately 4.1% of the sample.

The germline V gene provides CDR1 SGHVS and CDR2 FQNEAQ. Deletion took 3 bases off V and 3 bases off J, with a span of 15 bases between the germline ends. The CDR3 holds 15 amino acids from the cysteine to the phenylalanine. Kept here is only the CDR3 DNA, which spans 45 bases and is read in frame from base 1. The receptor was isolated from an adult man with Graves' hyperthyroidism. The specimen sequenced was peripheral blood or thyroid tissue (not recorded which). The chain was built from TRBV7-8 and TRBJ2-7; TRBD1 could be the D gene, as 5 bases match. The CDR3 corresponds to CASSFKADSDYEQYF. The nucleotides are TGTGCCAGCAGCTTTAAAGCCGACAGCGACTACGAGCAGTACTTC. The CDR3 plus the reference TRBV7-8 and TRBJ2-7 genes for the other parts give the full variable domain: GAGVSQSPRYKVAKRGQDVALRCDPISGHVSLFWYQQALGQGPEFLTYFQNEAQLDKSGLPSDRFFAERPEGSVSTLKIQRTQQEDSAVYLCASSFKADSDYEQYFGPGTRLTVT.